This T cell receptor (beta chain) is drawn from a study of blood T cell repertoires in COVID-19. Clones were sequenced by immunoSEQ multiplex PCR, and TCRdb holds only the in-frame ones, with some missing. The sample shows fewer than 250,000 clones, 65% to 90% of them seen only once. The clonotype originates from a woman in her 70s with acute or convalescent COVID-19. Sample: peripheral blood.

This CDR3 is CASSPRDRGNNEQFF. CDR3 in DNA: TGTGCCAGCAGCCCTCGGGACAGGGGCAACAATGAGCAGTTCTTC. This chain links TRBV3-1 (or the pseudogene TRBV3-2) with TRBJ2-1, with 10 bases lining up with TRBD1. After removal of 4 bases from V and 5 bases from J, the junction contained 5 bases not matched to a gene. Germline V gives CDR1 LGHDT, CDR2 YNNKEL (reference sequence). There are 15 residues in the CDR3.